This TCR beta chain is from a study of OX40 agonist ivuxolimab in advanced cancers. About the investigation overall: Ivuxolimab, which targeted the costimulatory receptor OX40 (CD134), was an agonistic, fully human IgG2 monoclonal antibody. Intravenous ivuxolimab was administered to patients every 2 weeks at six dose levels: 0.01, 0.1, 0.3, 1.5, 3 and 10 mg/kg. Of the roughly 52 patients in dose escalation, about 20 had hepatocellular carcinoma, about 15 had melanoma, 9 had renal cell carcinoma and 9 had head and neck cancer. In the dose-escalation cohort, more than 80% of patients were male, and the mean age was 60 years with a range of roughly 23 to 79. Patients were allowed to have had prior anti-PD-1, anti-PD-L1 or anti-CTLA-4 therapy, and 40% of the dose-escalation patients had previously received checkpoint inhibitors. Partial responses were achieved by three dose-escalation patients, of whom one had hepatocellular carcinoma and two had cutaneous melanoma. Peripheral TCRbeta sequencing aimed to test whether ivuxolimab altered TCR sequence diversity and caused clonal T-cell expansion. The paper reports the monotherapy dose-escalation portion (N of about 47 patients) of the phase I ivuxolimab trial. Results the study describes overall, beyond this receptor: In the 0.1-3.0 mg/kg groups, partial responders were among the patients with the lowest normalized peripheral clonal expansion, particularly in CD8+ T cells. Clonal expansion of both CD4+ and CD8+ blood T cells was observed from baseline to week 6 at doses 0.1 to 3.0 mg/kg. On average, CD8+ T cells showed more expanded clones than CD4+ T cells after ivuxolimab. Low levels of normalized T-cell clonal expansion were also seen in some patients who did not respond. Antigen specificity was not determined for the clonally expanded peripheral T cells.

The trial excluded patients who had a history of autoimmune disease or were on systemic immunosuppression. Peripheral blood for TCR sequencing was collected from all dose cohorts at baseline, on cycle 4 day 1, and on cycle 7 day 1. Samples were obtained from an open-label, multicenter, first-in-human phase I dose-escalation trial of ivuxolimab. Adults with locally advanced or metastatic melanoma, renal cell carcinoma, hepatocellular carcinoma or head and neck squamous cell carcinoma were enrolled in the trial. CD4+ and CD8+ T cells were sorted separately from peripheral blood before TCR sequencing. Based on the germline V gene (reference sequence), the CDR1 and CDR2 sequences are SSHAT and FNYEAQ. V was cut back by 1 base and J by 2 bases, leaving a gap of 4 bases between them. The CDR3 sequence holds 13 residues, the cysteine and phenylalanine included. Only the CDR3 region is kept as DNA, spanning 39 bases read in frame from base 1.

Genomic DNA was isolated from the sorted cells so that the TCRbeta CDR3 region could be sequenced. The immunoSEQ Assay was used for sequencing of TCRbeta CDR3 regions. Here the immuneACCESS table is served through TCRdb, limited to in-frame sequences with V and J called. Missing clones are a known gap in these copies; in checked studies unresolved V genes cover under half, and the rest lacks a known reason. The sample profile shows some 60,000 clones; 86% of them were found once. The ten most abundant clones make up approximately 4% of the sample. Comments on this clone: What antigen it recognizes has not been identified. Base-call qualities are not available, and no considerably larger clone is one nucleotide away. Other DNA sequences in this specimen translate into the identical CDR3.

Sample: CD4+ or CD8+ T cells sorted from blood, taken in a trial of the OX40 agonist ivuxolimab. The chain is made from TRBV7-7 and TRBJ2-3; the D gene remains uncertain. The clonotype was recovered from an adult with an advanced solid tumor such as melanoma, head and neck, liver or kidney cancer. The CDR3 in this case is CASSLGPTDTQYF. The DNA reads as follows: TGTGCCAGCAGCTTAGGGCCCACAGATACGCAGTATTTT.